The 25 T cell receptor beta chains below come from one sample, sequenced in a study of T-cell memory formation after mild COVID-19. TCRdb called the 5' RACE reads again in MiXCR, with one record for every CDR3 protein. The sample lists around 430,000 distinct CDR3 sequences, roughly 15% occurring once. The sequenced sample was PBMCs or a T cell subset sorted from them (not recorded which). The receptors derive from a man aged 18 to 29 who had mild COVID-19 (a few samples of this study predate the infection). Cell type and time point are not known.

This clonotype was seen many times. The rearrangement uses TRBV5-1 and TRBJ2-3, with TRBD1 as a possible D gene (5 bases). CDR1 SGHRS and CDR2 YFSETQ come from the germline V gene. Trimming took off 5 bases at V and 3 bases at J, with 13 bases between the two ends. The CDR3 loop spans 14 amino acids. The CDR3 bases are TGCGCCAGCAGTTCCCAGGGCGAGACAGATACGCAGTATTTT. Translating it yields CASSSQGETDTQYF.

The J gene is TRBJ2-1, the V gene TRBV12-3 or TRBV12-4; tentatively, D is TRBD1 (7 bases). The germline V and J ends were trimmed by 6 bases and 12 bases, with 15 bases remaining between them. This CDR3 has 12 amino acids. The DNA for the CDR3 is TGTGCCAGCAGCTCTGACAGGGACTGGCAGTTCTTC. Its translation is CASSSDRDWQFF.

The rearrangement joins TRBV7-6 to TRBJ2-5, with TRBD1 identical over 10 bases. V shed 3 bases, J shed 4 bases, and the junction held 14 bases outside the gene matches. The CDR3 sequence is 18 residues long. Per germline, CDR1 SGHVS and CDR2 FNYEAQ. CDR3 nucleotide sequence: TGTGCCAGCAGCTTCGGCCGGGACAGGGGTAAAATGATAGAGACCCAGTACTTC. Its translation: CASSFGRDRGKMIETQYF.

This chain connects TRBV6-2 or TRBV6-3 to TRBJ2-1; D may match TRBD1 or TRBD2 (6 bases each). The germline CDR1 and CDR2 sequences are MNHEY and SVGEGT. This CDR3 spans 15 amino acids. The V end lost 7 bases, the J end lost 3 bases, and 16 bases lay between the germline ends. The CDR3 spells CASNQGGQSYNEQFF. The CDR3 DNA reads TGTGCCAGCAATCAAGGGGGGCAAAGCTACAATGAGCAGTTCTTC.

V gene TRBV2 combines with J gene TRBJ1-4, with unresolved D. There are 11 residues in the CDR3. Germline V gives CDR1 SNHLY, CDR2 FYNNEI. Deletions cut 6 bases from V and 6 bases from J, with 5 bases between. The CDR3 sequence is CASRGDEKLFF. The CDR3 coding sequence is TGTGCCAGCAGGGGCGATGAAAAACTGTTTTTT.

The chain links TRBV5-1 to TRBJ1-2; no firm D call. The CDR3 covers 14 residues. With 1 base removed from V and 5 bases from J, the gap between germline ends came to 12 bases. Germline assignment: CDR1 SGHRS and CDR2 YFSETQ. CDR3: CASSLRALAYGYTF. CDR3 sequence (DNA): TGCGCCAGCAGCTTGCGTGCGTTGGCTTATGGCTACACCTTC.

This clonotype showed up just a few times. This chain links TRBV10-3 with TRBJ2-3; D may be TRBD1 or TRBD2 (5 bases each). Germline assignment: CDR1 ENHRY and CDR2 SYGVKD. V was clipped by 4 bases and J by 3 bases, with 5 bases between them. This CDR3 has 12 amino acids. The CDR3 loop reads CAISGGTDTQYF. As DNA, the CDR3 is TGTGCCATCAGTGGGGGGACAGATACGCAGTATTTT.

This clonotype has a handful of counts. V usage is TRBV15 and J usage is TRBJ1-5, with D tentatively TRBD1 (5 bases). The V gene lost 1 base and the J gene lost 0 bases, with 10 bases spanning the gap. The CDR3 contains 16 residues. Germline V gives CDR1 LNHNV, CDR2 YYDKDF (reference sequence). CDR3 nucleotides: TGTGCCACCAGCAGAGGACAGATTTATAGCAATCAGCCCCAGCATTTT. It encodes CATSRGQIYSNQPQHF.

The gene calls are TRBV28 and TRBJ1-6; D may be TRBD1 (5 bases). V lost 7 bases and J lost 7, with 17 bases in between. CDR1 MDHEN and CDR2 SYDVKM come from the germline V gene. The CDR3 has 15 residues. The CDR3 sequence is CASTAVGTANSPLHF. The CDR3 DNA is TGTGCCAGCACGGCGGTTGGGACCGCGAATTCACCCCTCCACTTT.

This chain connects TRBV7-3 to TRBJ2-1; tentative D call: TRBD1 (5 bases). The CDR3 covers 13 residues. The V end was cut by 2 bases, the J end by 7 bases, with 9 bases between. Germline values: CDR1 SGHTA, CDR2 FQGTGA. The CDR3 protein is CASSLQPGNEQFF. The CDR3 nucleotides are TGTGCCAGCAGCTTACAACCAGGGAATGAGCAGTTCTTC.

In DNA, the CDR3 is TGTGCCAGCAGCCAAGCGGAATCGAGGGACACTGAAGCTTTCTTT. As protein: CASSQAESRDTEAFF. The chain joins TRBV4-2 to TRBJ1-1; D unresolved. Trimming removed 1 base at V and 3 bases at J, with 12 bases between. The CDR3 consists of 15 residues. The germline V gene encodes CDR1 LGHNA and CDR2 YNFKEQ.

The chain joins TRBV7-9 to TRBJ1-5, with D hard to call. The CDR3 totals 14 residues. V was cut by 6 bases and J by 6 bases, with 15 bases left in between. Germline CDR1 is SEHNR and CDR2 is FQNEAQ (reference sequence). The CDR3 sequence is CASSFTGLSQPQHF. Written as DNA, the CDR3 is TGTGCCAGCAGTTTTACGGGCTTGAGTCAGCCCCAGCATTTT.

At least ten counts were recorded for this clonotype. The chain uses TRBV5-1 and TRBJ2-1, with D unclear. The V end lost 0 bases, the J end lost 9 bases, and 7 bases lay between the germline ends. Germline CDR1 and CDR2: SGHRS and YFSETQ. The CDR3 has 12 residues. The CDR3 is CASSLVGFEQFF. In DNA, the CDR3 is TGCGCCAGCAGCTTGGTGGGTTTTGAGCAGTTCTTC.

The chain uses TRBV2 and TRBJ2-2, with a possible D match to TRBD2 (6 bases). V lost 2 bases, J lost 4 bases, and 11 bases lay in between. The CDR3 length is 15 residues. CDR1 SNHLY and CDR2 FYNNEI come from the germline V gene. CDR3 nucleotides: TGTGCCAGCAGTGAAATTCAAGCGGGCACCGGGGAGCTGTTTTTT. Its translation: CASSEIQAGTGELFF.

This clonotype was observed a few times. V gene TRBV21-1 combines with J gene TRBJ1-5; TRBD1 was called by the table and not checked on the DNA. TRBV21-1 is deemed a pseudogene. The length of the CDR3 is 16 residues. The CDR3 spells CASSKGERGRNQPQHF. For the CDR3, the DNA is TGTGCCAGCAGCAAAGGGGAGAGGGGTCGGAATCAGCCCCAGCATTTT.

Only one count was recorded for this clonotype. This chain uses TRBV14 with TRBJ1-3; D remains unclear. With 5 bases removed from V and 4 bases from J, the gap between germline ends came to 21 bases. CDR1 and CDR2 (germline): SGHDN, FVKESK. The CDR3 totals 17 residues. The CDR3 spells CASSVRFGEEEGNTIYF. CDR3 DNA sequence: TGTGCCAGCAGCGTGAGGTTTGGGGAGGAAGAAGGAAACACCATATATTTT.

V usage is TRBV10-2 and J usage is TRBJ2-5, with 12 positions matching TRBD2. Germline lookup yields CDR1 WSHSY and CDR2 SAAADI. Trimming cost V 6 bases and J 3 bases; bases outside gene matches: 8. The CDR3 spans 16 residues. CDR3 sequence: CASSEIRLAGEETQYF. CDR3 coding DNA: TGCGCCAGCAGCGAAATCAGACTAGCGGGGGAAGAGACCCAGTACTTC.

The V call is TRBV18, the J call TRBJ1-3; tentative D call: TRBD1 (6 bases). V shed 3 bases and J shed 0 bases, with 9 bases lying between them. The CDR3 is 15 amino acids. Germline CDR1 and CDR2: KGHSH and LQKENI. CDR3 DNA sequence: TGTGCCAGCTCACCGCGGACAGTCTCTGGAAACACCATATATTTT. Residues: CASSPRTVSGNTIYF.

This clonotype appeared a few times. The chain carries TRBV21-1 and TRBJ2-5; the table's D gene call, TRBD1, was not cross checked with the DNA. TRBV21-1 is a documented pseudogene. The CDR3 spans 15 residues. The CDR3 is CASVGRGGFQETQYF. The CDR3 region has the DNA TGTGCCAGCGTCGGTAGGGGGGGATTCCAAGAGACCCAGTACTTC.

CDR3 bases: TGTGCCAGCAGTCCCCAGGGGATCTATGGCTACACCTTC. It specifies CASSPQGIYGYTF. The chain uses TRBV28 and TRBJ1-2; tentatively, D is TRBD1 (6 bases). The CDR3 is made up of 13 amino acids. The V end was cut by 5 bases, the J end by 4 bases, with 11 bases between. The germline V gene encodes CDR1 MDHEN and CDR2 SYDVKM.

The chain links TRBV24-1 to TRBJ2-2, with D unresolved. Per germline, CDR1 KGHDR and CDR2 SFDVKD. The CDR3 is made up of 17 amino acids. V was shortened by 1 base and J by 1 base, with 12 bases between the two germline ends. CDR3 nucleotide sequence: TGTGCCACCAGTGATTTCCCTCGGTCGGGGAACACCGGGGAGCTGTTTTTT. As protein: CATSDFPRSGNTGELFF.

This clonotype occurred many times. The chain is built from TRBV7-6 and TRBJ2-7; 8 nucleotides match TRBD2. Germline V lookup: CDR1 SGHVS, CDR2 FNYEAQ. With 5 bases clipped from V and 2 bases from J, the junction kept 17 bases outside the gene matches. This CDR3 spans 18 amino acids. CDR3 protein: CASSTGPTVAGLTYEQYF. In nucleotides, the CDR3 is TGTGCCAGCAGCACAGGCCCGACTGTAGCGGGGCTGACCTACGAGCAGTACTTC. Looking up the rest from reference TRBV7-6 and TRBJ2-7 gives the full variable domain: GAGVSQSPRYKVTKRGQDVALRCDPISGHVSLYWYRQALGQGPEFLTYFNYEAQQDKSGLPNDRFSAERPEGSISTLTIQRTEQRDSAMYRCASSTGPTVAGLTYEQYFGPGTRLTVT.

Worth noting for this clonotype: An end of the junction differs from the germline gene, which may be a read error. This chain joins TRBV7-2 and TRBJ2-5; 7 nucleotides align to TRBD1. The length of the CDR3 is 16 residues. CDR1 and CDR2 from the germline V gene are SGHTA and FQGNSA. As DNA, the CDR3 is TGTGCCAGCAGCCTAGAGGTAGGGGGCTACCAAGAGACCAAGTACTTC. Translating it yields CASSLEVGGYQETKYF.

This clonotype was detected only a few times. The V gene is TRBV5-1, the J gene TRBJ2-4; perhaps TRBD1 as D (7 bases). Trimming removed 4 bases at V and 5 bases at J, with 13 bases between. CDR1 SGHRS and CDR2 YFSETQ come from the germline V gene. The CDR3 is 14 residues long. The CDR3 loop is CASSGGTAENIQYF. DNA of the CDR3: TGCGCCAGCAGCGGCGGGACAGCAGAAAACATTCAGTACTTC.

This clonotype was counted only a few times. The genes are TRBV12-3 or TRBV12-4 and TRBJ2-1, with D unresolved. V lost 6 bases and J 8 bases, leaving 17 bases between the germline ends. The CDR3 is 14 residues long. The CDR3 reads CASSPSVVGDEQFF. CDR3 sequence (DNA): TGTGCCAGCAGCCCGTCTGTAGTCGGCGATGAGCAGTTCTTC.